What follows are 22 T cell receptor beta chains derived from one specimen sequenced in a study of human T cells and chemical hapten exposure (dated by TCRdb to about 2021). Libraries were prepared through RACE. The run used a NextSeq 500. The public reads were quality trimmed at Q25 with fastp and then assembled into clones with MiXCR by TCRdb, keeping productive beta chains. Here each entry gathers all rows of one CDR3 protein and keeps the most common genes and DNA. The sample table contains about 82,000 distinct CDR3 sequences; only one count was recorded for 6% to 8.5% of them. The top ten clonotypes cover 1.3% of the sample. Explained via the paper, the time point label denotes: patch test 2, 6 weeks after DPC sensitization. The sample's treatment or condition label is to be understood as: therapeutic diphenylcyclopropenone sensitization with weekly scalp DPC. This material consisted of whole blood, taken in connection with sensitization to the hapten diphenylcyclopropenone (DPC). These receptors were obtained from a woman in her twenties or thirties with alopecia areata. Some clones in this sample may be carry-over from other donors' samples.

This clonotype has at least ten counts. V usage is TRBV15 and J usage is TRBJ1-5, with D maybe TRBD1 (5 bases). CDR3 size: 16 residues. Germline lookup yields CDR1 LNHNV and CDR2 YYDKDF (reference sequence). The V end lost 0 bases, the J end lost 6 bases, and 15 bases lay between the germline ends. The CDR3 loop reads CATSRDQMQGVQPQHF. CDR3 nucleotides: TGTGCCACCAGCAGAGATCAGATGCAAGGGGTTCAGCCCCAGCATTTT.

This clonotype showed up many times. This chain connects TRBV5-1 to TRBJ1-4; 8 bases line up with TRBD1. Germline V gene lookup returns CDR1 SGHRS and CDR2 YFSETQ. J was trimmed by 8 bases and V by 1 base; bases with no gene match: 7. The length of the CDR3 is 15 residues. The chain's CDR3 is CASSLQGARQEKLFF. CDR3 nucleotides: TGCGCCAGCAGCTTGCAGGGGGCGCGTCAGGAAAAACTGTTTTTT.

This clonotype has a handful of counts. CDR3 bases: TGTGCCTGGACCCGACAGGGCCCAGATACGCAGTATTTT. Its protein is CAWTRQGPDTQYF. The chain has TRBV30 and TRBJ2-3, with TRBD1 identical over 7 bases. Germline values: CDR1 GTSNPN, CDR2 SVGIG (reference sequence). Unmatched junction bases numbered 5, after V lost 4 bases and J lost 4 bases. This CDR3 region has 13 residues.

This clonotype showed up many times. The rearrangement uses TRBV7-3 and TRBJ1-1; D unclear. The CDR3 contains 13 residues. Trimming removed 3 bases from V and 3 bases from J, with 8 bases in between. CDR1 and CDR2 from the germline V gene are SGHTA and FQGTGA. CDR3 residues: CASSFMRDTEAFF. CDR3 nucleotides: TGTGCCAGCAGCTTTATGAGGGACACTGAAGCTTTCTTT. The complete variable domain, with remaining parts taken from reference TRBV7-3 and TRBJ1-1, reads GAGVSQTPSNKVTEKGKYVELRCDPISGHTALYWYRQSLGQGPEFLIYFQGTGAADDSGLPNDRFFAVRPEGSVSTLKIQRTERGDSAVYLCASSFMRDTEAFFGQGTRLTVV.

V and J are TRBV12-3 or TRBV12-4 and TRBJ2-7; D might be TRBD2 (6 bases). V was shortened by 5 bases and J by 2 bases, with 10 bases between the two germline ends. The CDR3 is made up of 13 amino acids. In DNA form, the CDR3 reads TGTGCCAGCAGTAAGGGACTGACCTACGAGCAGTACTTC. Translated: CASSKGLTYEQYF.

This clonotype was found many times. This chain links TRBV27 with TRBJ2-7; D might be TRBD2 (7 bases). V was shortened by 3 bases and J by 3 bases, with 30 bases between the two germline ends. Germline CDR1 MNHEY, CDR2 SMNVEV (reference sequence). The CDR3 is 20 residues long. CDR3 in amino acids: CASSFRGSGPGGPVYYEQYF. DNA of the CDR3: TGTGCCAGCAGTTTTAGAGGGTCCGGTCCCGGGGGGCCGGTTTACTACGAGCAGTACTTC.

The chain carries TRBV27 and TRBJ1-1, with D possibly TRBD1 on 5 matching bases. With 11 bases removed from V and 4 bases from J, the gap between germline ends came to 14 bases. The CDR3 covers 12 residues. The germline gives CDR1 MNHEY, CDR2 SMNVEV (reference sequence). The CDR3 region has the DNA TGTGCCTTCCGGGGGGGAGGCACTGAAGCTTTCTTT. It codes for CAFRGGGTEAFF.

The genes are TRBV7-9 and TRBJ1-3; D is undetermined. Trimming left V 4 bases short and J 0 bases short, with 19 bases between. This CDR3 comprises 18 residues. In germline, CDR1 is SEHNR, CDR2 FQNEAQ (reference sequence). The CDR3 spells CASSSPALGKISGNTIYF. In DNA, the CDR3 is TGTGCCAGCAGCTCCCCCGCCCTAGGGAAGATCTCTGGAAACACCATATATTTT.

This clonotype was observed many times. The J gene is TRBJ1-6, the V gene TRBV2, with a weak D call TRBD1 (6 bases). Trimming stripped 0 bases from V and 7 bases from J, with 13 bases between. This CDR3 is built from 16 residues. Germline V lookup: CDR1 SNHLY, CDR2 FYNNEI. The DNA for the CDR3 is TGTGCCAGCAGTGAAGCGGGAAAGGGGGTGAATTCACCCCTCCACTTT. It specifies CASSEAGKGVNSPLHF.

This clonotype was detected ten times or more. The chain carries TRBV12-3 or TRBV12-4 and TRBJ1-5, with no clear D. The CDR3 runs 13 residues. The ends were cut back, 3 bases at V and 6 bases at J, with 9 bases in the middle. The CDR3 is CASSFWGSQPQHF. CDR3 DNA sequence: TGTGCCAGCAGTTTTTGGGGTTCTCAGCCCCAGCATTTT.

This clonotype was observed a handful of times. The gene calls are TRBV18 and TRBJ1-1, with D possibly matching TRBD1 (6 bases). V was trimmed by 1 base and J by 6 bases, leaving 18 bases between them. This CDR3 has 16 residues. Germline V gene sequence: CDR1 KGHSH, CDR2 LQKENI. CDR3 residues: CASSPLPTGPGAEAFF. The CDR3 DNA reads TGTGCCAGCTCACCACTCCCCACAGGGCCGGGGGCTGAAGCTTTCTTT.

Regarding this clonotype: A much bigger clone sits one base away, suggesting this may be a read error. The chain employs TRBV4-2 and TRBJ2-3; 8 positions match TRBD2. Germline V gene data show CDR1 as LGHNA and CDR2 as YNFKEQ. The CDR3 contains 16 residues. The CDR3 here is CASSQGPGLVLDMQYF. DNA for the CDR3: TGTGCCAGCAGCCAAGGTCCGGGACTAGTTTTAGATATGCAGTATTTT.

Turning to this clonotype: This may arise from a read error, as a much more abundant clone is one base away. The J gene is TRBJ2-3, the V gene TRBV29-1, with 11 bases identical to TRBD2. CDR3 length: 13 amino acids. Germline-derived CDR1 and CDR2 are SQVTM and ANQGSEA. The CDR3 DNA follows: TGCAGCGTAACTAGCGGGGGCACAGATACGCGGTATTTT. This codes for CSVTSGGTDTRYF.

The chain carries TRBV2 and TRBJ1-6, with TRBD1 as a possible D gene (6 bases). V was shortened by 4 bases and J by 10 bases, with 11 bases between the two germline ends. This CDR3 region has 13 residues. Germline lookup yields CDR1 SNHLY and CDR2 FYNNEI. CDR3: CASSGQAFSPLHF. CDR3 nucleotides: TGTGCCAGCAGTGGACAGGCGTTCTCACCCCTCCACTTT.

This clonotype has ten or more counts. This rearrangement joins TRBV18 to TRBJ1-2, with unresolved D. The CDR3 consists of 13 residues. V lost 1 base and J lost 1, with 4 bases in between. Germline V gives CDR1 KGHSH, CDR2 LQKENI. The CDR3 nucleotides are TGTGCCAGCTCACCACAGAGTAACTATGGCTACACCTTC. Its translation: CASSPQSNYGYTF.

In this sample, this clonotype turned up many times. V is TRBV29-1 and J is TRBJ1-1; no clear D. CDR3 size: 11 residues. V lost 8 bases and J 7 bases, leaving 14 bases between the germline ends. CDR1 and CDR2 (germline): SQVTM, ANQGSEA. This chain's CDR3 is CSLEGNLEAFF. As DNA, the CDR3 is TGCAGCCTGGAGGGCAACCTTGAAGCTTTCTTT.

This clonotype has a handful of counts. The rearrangement links TRBV3-1 to TRBJ1-1, with D maybe TRBD1 (5 bases). The CDR3 sequence is 14 residues long. The V gene lost 3 bases and the J gene lost 1 base, with 9 bases spanning the gap. Germline V CDR1 and CDR2: LGHDT, YNNKEL (reference sequence). The CDR3 DNA sequence: TGTGCCAGCAGCCAGGCGGACAAGAACACTGAAGCTTTCTTT. Amino acid sequence: CASSQADKNTEAFF.

The chain combines TRBV5-1 with TRBJ2-2; D uncertain. Trimming shortened V by 0 bases and J by 4 bases, and 4 bases separated the two germline ends. The CDR3 consists of 13 residues. Germline V gene lookup returns CDR1 SGHRS and CDR2 YFSETQ. The CDR3 DNA sequence: TGCGCCAGCAGCTTGGGGGGCACCGGGGAGCTGTTTTTT. It translates to CASSLGGTGELFF.

This clonotype was detected many times. The chain recombines TRBV12-3 or TRBV12-4 with TRBJ1-2, with D perhaps matching TRBD1 (5 bases). The CDR3 totals 13 residues. Trimming took off 1 base at V and 7 bases at J, with 10 bases between the two ends. CDR3 nucleotide sequence: TGTGCCAGCAGTTTAGACAGGCCGTTTGGCTACACCTTC. It yields the protein CASSLDRPFGYTF.

This clonotype was counted a few times. The V and J genes are TRBV5-1 and TRBJ1-2; D call uncertain. Germline V lookup: CDR1 SGHRS, CDR2 YFSETQ. The CDR3 length is 15 residues. The V and J ends lost 4 bases and 3 bases respectively, with 16 bases between them. CDR3 residues: CASSPIGVIDYGYTF. CDR3 bases: TGCGCCAGCAGCCCCATCGGCGTCATTGACTATGGCTACACCTTC.

This clonotype was observed at least ten times. The chain is built from TRBV20-1 and TRBJ2-1; a possible D gene is TRBD1 (6 bases). The CDR3 has 15 residues. Trimming stripped 0 bases from V and 6 bases from J, with 15 bases between. The germline CDR1 and CDR2 sequences are DFQATT and SNEGSKA (reference sequence). DNA of the CDR3: TGCAGTGCTAGAGATCGCAGGGGCGCTATCAATGAGCAGTTCTTC. Its protein is CSARDRRGAINEQFF.

Many counts were recorded for this clonotype. The chain joins TRBV5-4 to TRBJ1-3, with D tentatively TRBD1 (5 bases). This CDR3 region has 15 residues. Germline V gene data show CDR1 as SGHNT and CDR2 as YYREEE (reference sequence). Trimming left V 1 base short and J 4 bases short, with 12 bases between. The CDR3 sequence is CASSLPAGYGNTIYF. The CDR3 nucleotides are TGTGCCAGCAGCTTGCCCGCAGGGTACGGAAACACCATATATTTT. The full variable domain, in which reference TRBV5-4 and TRBJ1-3 provide the parts outside the CDR3, is ETGVTQSPTHLIKTRGQQVTLRCSSQSGHNTVSWYQQALGQGPQFIFQYYREEENGRGNFPPRFSGLQFPNYSSELNVNALELDDSALYLCASSLPAGYGNTIYFGEGSWLTVV.